This entry lists 32 T cell receptor beta chains sequenced from one sample in a study of T cells in Graves' hyperthyroidism and ophthalmopathy. TCR beta CDR3 regions were amplified from RNA transcripts. HTBI primers were employed in a first-round RT-PCR of the TCR CDR3. TCRdb re-called the multiplex PCR reads through MiXCR, storing one row per CDR3 protein. The data contain around 620,000 distinct CDR3 sequences, 46% of them singletons. Material for sequencing was peripheral blood or thyroid tissue (not recorded which). The receptors stem from an adult woman with Graves' disease, either hyperthyroidism or ophthalmopathy (not recorded which).

This clonotype was seen repeatedly, ten times or more. CDR3 nucleotide sequence: TGTGCCACCAAAGCGGGATCAGGCAATCAGCCCCAGCATTTT. Translated: CATKAGSGNQPQHF. This chain connects TRBV19 to TRBJ1-5; D unresolved. V lost 10 bases and J 2 bases, leaving 15 bases between the germline ends. Germline values: CDR1 LNHDA, CDR2 SQIVND (reference sequence). The CDR3 covers 14 residues.

This clonotype was detected ten times or more. The rearrangement uses TRBV7-8 and TRBJ2-2; no firm D call. V lost 5 bases to trimming and J lost 0 bases, with 13 bases between them. CDR3 length equals 16 residues. The V gene's germline CDR1 is SGHVS and CDR2 FQNEAQ. Here the CDR3 DNA reads TGTGCCAGCAGCCCGAAGCGCATACCGAACACCGGGGAGCTGTTTTTT. Translating gives CASSPKRIPNTGELFF. Together with reference TRBV7-8 and TRBJ2-2, the CDR3 gives the full variable domain: GAGVSQSPRYKVAKRGQDVALRCDPISGHVSLFWYQQALGQGPEFLTYFQNEAQLDKSGLPSDRFFAERPEGSVSTLKIQRTQQEDSAVYLCASSPKRIPNTGELFFGEGSRLTVL.

This clonotype has ten or more counts. V and J are TRBV6-1 and TRBJ1-1; TRBD1 matches at 7 bases. From germline, CDR1 is MNHNS and CDR2 SASEGT. Trimming took 4 bases from V and 1 from J; bases not matched to a gene: 6. CDR3 length: 15 residues. This chain's CDR3 is CASSARTGENTEAFF. The CDR3 DNA reads as TGTGCCAGCAGTGCTCGGACAGGAGAGAACACTGAAGCTTTCTTT.

This clonotype has a count of ten or more. V and J are TRBV7-2 and TRBJ2-2; 8 bases align to TRBD2. Germline V lookup: CDR1 SGHTA, CDR2 FQGNSA. With V trimmed by 5 bases and J by 3 bases, 5 bases remained unmatched. CDR3 length equals 15 residues. The CDR3 is CASSPGGRDTGELFF. The CDR3 bases are TGTGCCAGCAGCCCGGGAGGGCGGGACACCGGGGAGCTGTTTTTT.

This clonotype was counted a few times. One end of the junction is discordant with germline, which a read error may explain. The V gene is TRBV4-1, the J gene TRBJ2-7; perhaps D is TRBD1 or TRBD2 (5 bases each). Germline loops: CDR1 MGHRA, CDR2 YSYEKL. The CDR3 consists of 13 residues. The CDR3 spells CASSQDGGYGQYF. The DNA of the CDR3 is TGCGCCAGCAGCCAAGATGGGGGTTACGGGCAGTACTTC.

Only a few counts were recorded for this clonotype. The rearrangement links TRBV10-3 to TRBJ2-5; D remains ambiguous. CDR1 is ENHRY, CDR2 SYGVKD, per germline. This CDR3 spans 14 amino acids. Trimming took 10 bases from V and 1 from J, leaving 16 bases between them. The CDR3, as DNA: TGTGCCACCCGTGGGCAGGCCGGCCAAGAGACCCAGTACTTC. Translating gives CATRGQAGQETQYF.

In its sample, this clonotype was seen a few times. The rearrangement joins TRBV28 to TRBJ2-6, with unresolved D. The CDR3 runs to 15 residues. Trimming pared 5 bases from V and 0 bases from J, leaving 8 bases between. Germline CDR1 and CDR2: MDHEN and SYDVKM. CDR3 region: CASSTRLSGANVLTF. For the CDR3, the DNA is TGTGCCAGCAGTACCCGACTCTCTGGGGCCAACGTCCTGACTTTC. Full variable domain (missing parts from reference TRBV28 and TRBJ2-6): DVKVTQSSRYLVKRTGEKVFLECVQDMDHENMFWYRQDPGLGLRLIYFSYDVKMKEKGDIPEGYSVSREKKERFSLILESASTNQTSMYLCASSTRLSGANVLTFGAGSRLTVL.

The chain has TRBV10-3 and TRBJ2-5, with 7 bases lining up with TRBD1. This CDR3 has 16 amino acids. V lost 2 bases and J lost 4; bases outside the gene matches: 10. CDR1 is ENHRY and CDR2 is SYGVKD in the germline V gene. In DNA, the CDR3 is TGTGCCATCAGTGAGGAGGGGACAGCCTTACTAGAGACCCAGTACTTC. Its translation is CAISEEGTALLETQYF.

This clonotype was found many times. V and J are TRBV5-6 and TRBJ1-6; possible D gene TRBD1, 6 bases. This CDR3 is 14 amino acids long. The germline gives CDR1 SGHDT, CDR2 YYEEEE. With 0 bases removed from V and 10 bases from J, the gap between germline ends came to 11 bases. CDR3 bases: TGTGCCAGCAGCTTGGGGGACAAGAGATCACCCCTCCACTTT. Protein product: CASSLGDKRSPLHF.

There are many counts of this clonotype. The chain has TRBV7-9 and TRBJ1-4; 7 bases fit TRBD1. The ends lost 0 bases at V and 7 bases at J; junction bases unmatched: 5. The CDR3 consists of 15 residues. Germline CDR1 SEHNR, CDR2 FQNEAQ (reference sequence). The CDR3 nucleotides are TGTGCCAGCAGCTTAGCTTACAGGGGACGTGAAAAACTGTTTTTT. It encodes CASSLAYRGREKLFF.

The CDR3 DNA follows: TGTGCCAGCAGCGGACTAGCGGGAGGATCCTACGAGCAGTACTTC. Its translation: CASSGLAGGSYEQYF. This sequence joins TRBV28 and TRBJ2-7, with 14 bases that match TRBD2. The germline gives CDR1 MDHEN, CDR2 SYDVKM. V lost 6 bases to trimming and J lost 1 base; unmatched junction nucleotides: 2. The CDR3 sequence is 15 residues long. Variable domain in full (rest from reference TRBV28 and TRBJ2-7): DVKVTQSSRYLVKRTGEKVFLECVQDMDHENMFWYRQDPGLGLRLIYFSYDVKMKEKGDIPEGYSVSREKKERFSLILESASTNQTSMYLCASSGLAGGSYEQYFGPGTRLTVT.

The chain employs TRBV11-2 and TRBJ1-3, with 8 bases matching TRBD1. From germline, CDR1 is SGHAT and CDR2 FQNNGV. J gave up 1 base and V 5 bases, and 4 bases lay outside the gene matches. The CDR3 has 15 residues. The DNA of the CDR3 is TGTGCCAGCAGCCCGCGACAGGGGTCTGGAAACACCATATATTTT. Its protein product is CASSPRQGSGNTIYF.

Comment on this clonotype: At one boundary the junction diverges from the germline segment, which might be a read error. This rearrangement joins TRBV10-2 to TRBJ1-6, with D maybe TRBD1 (5 bases). Per the germline V gene, CDR1 is WSHSY and CDR2 is SAAADI. CDR3 size: 14 residues. For the CDR3, the DNA is TGTGCCAGCAGCGTAGCTGACAGTTATTCACCCCTCCACTTT. It codes for CASSVADSYSPLHF.

This clonotype showed up just a few times. The V gene is TRBV28, the J gene TRBJ2-7, with 10 bases aligning to TRBD2. J gave up 7 bases and V 3 bases, and 6 bases lay outside the gene matches. The CDR3 is 14 residues long. Germline CDR1 is MDHEN and CDR2 is SYDVKM. CDR3 in amino acids: CASSFGLAEWEQYF. CDR3 in DNA: TGTGCCAGCAGTTTCGGACTAGCGGAATGGGAGCAGTACTTC.

In regard to this clonotype: This may stem from a read error, because a much larger clone lies one nucleotide away. The chain uses TRBV7-6 and TRBJ1-4; no clear D. The CDR3 sequence is 12 residues long. The germline CDR1 and CDR2 sequences are SGHVS and FNYEAQ. The V end lost 6 bases, the J end lost 7 bases, and 9 bases lay between the germline ends. DNA of the CDR3: TGTGCCAGCAGTGCATTCGGTGAAAAACTGTTTTTT. This gives the protein CASSAFGEKLFF.

The chain combines TRBV2 with TRBJ2-5; 7 bases are shared with TRBD1. The CDR3 is 12 residues long. J gave up 9 bases and V 6 bases, and 7 bases lay outside the gene matches. Per germline, CDR1 SNHLY and CDR2 FYNNEI. CDR3 sequence (DNA): TGTGCCAGCAGCGGACAGGCCGGGCCCCAGTACTTC. This translates into CASSGQAGPQYF.

This clonotype was seen many times. The chain has TRBV7-3 and TRBJ1-6; the D gene is possibly TRBD1 (5 bases). This CDR3 has 13 residues. The V gene's germline CDR1 is SGHTA and CDR2 FQGTGA. The ends were cut back, 0 bases at V and 10 bases at J, with 7 bases in the middle. CDR3 bases: TGTGCCAGCAGCTTAACAGGGGCCTCACCCCTCCACTTT. Protein product: CASSLTGASPLHF.

There are many counts of this clonotype. The chain is built from TRBV28 and TRBJ2-7; D is uncertain. V was pared by 5 bases and J by 4 bases, with 6 bases between. In germline, CDR1 is MDHEN, CDR2 SYDVKM. The CDR3 runs to 11 residues. CDR3 protein: CASSRPYEQYF. As DNA, the CDR3 is TGTGCCAGCAGTCGACCTTACGAGCAGTACTTC.

The chain employs TRBV7-2 and TRBJ2-7; maybe TRBD2 (6 bases). Looked up from germline, CDR1 is SGHTA and CDR2 is FQGNSA. CDR3 size: 15 residues. V dropped 4 bases and J dropped 6 bases, with 19 bases sitting between them. The CDR3 reads CASSSGTFRDGEQYF. The CDR3 DNA follows: TGTGCCAGCAGCTCCGGGACTTTTCGGGATGGCGAGCAGTACTTC.

This chain connects TRBV2 to TRBJ1-5; a possible D gene is TRBD1 (6 bases). Germline-derived CDR1 and CDR2 are SNHLY and FYNNEI. The CDR3 sequence is 14 residues long. Trimming removed 6 bases from V and 3 bases from J, with 12 bases in between. The CDR3 spells CASRGGGINQPQHF. CDR3 in DNA: TGTGCCAGCAGAGGAGGGGGGATCAATCAGCCCCAGCATTTT.

This clonotype came up many times. The chain carries TRBV6-2 or TRBV6-3 and TRBJ1-5, with D maybe TRBD1 (5 bases). Trimming cost V 5 bases and J 6 bases, with 14 bases left between them. Germline lookup yields CDR1 MNHEY and CDR2 SVGEGT. The CDR3 spans 14 residues. The DNA for the CDR3 is TGTGCCAGCAGTGATCCCCGGAGGGGTCAGCCCCAGCATTTT. Translated, it gives CASSDPRRGQPQHF.

Worth noting for this clonotype: A single base separates this from a much larger clone, so it may be a read error. The J gene is TRBJ2-7, the V gene TRBV6-6; no reliable D call. CDR3 length: 13 residues. V was pared by 8 bases and J by 3 bases, with 14 bases between. From germline, CDR1 is MNHNY and CDR2 SVGAGI (reference sequence). CDR3 coding DNA: TGTGCCAGCGCCGGGCCCCCTTTCTACGAGCAGTACTTC. It translates to CASAGPPFYEQYF.

This clonotype was found a few times. The gene calls are TRBV28 and TRBJ1-6; 7 nucleotides line up with TRBD1. There are 14 residues in the CDR3. Unmatched junction bases numbered 3, after V lost 7 bases and J lost 3 bases. The germline V gene encodes CDR1 MDHEN and CDR2 SYDVKM. CDR3 nucleotides: TGTGCCAGCACCTACAGGGGCTATAATTCACCCCTCCACTTT. This gives the protein CASTYRGYNSPLHF.

This clonotype has ten or more counts. The V gene is TRBV14, the J gene TRBJ2-5; D call uncertain. CDR3 length equals 15 residues. Per the germline V gene, CDR1 is SGHDN and CDR2 is FVKESK. Trimming removed 1 base at V and 5 bases at J, with 14 bases between. The CDR3: CASSQGRWGEETQYF. The CDR3 nucleotides read TGTGCCAGCAGCCAAGGACGGTGGGGTGAGGAGACCCAGTACTTC.

Worth noting for this clonotype: The missing conserved phenylalanine or tryptophan at the end of this CDR3 makes a read error likely. It is unclear where the CDR3 begins or ends on the DNA, so no DNA is shown, and the CDR3 is as TCRdb lists it. This chain joins TRBV15 and TRBJ1-3. Germline loops: CDR1 LNHNV, CDR2 YYDKDF (reference sequence). The CDR3 spans 8 amino acids, including both terminal residues. The CDR3 protein is CATSRGLT.

The table lists this clonotype with many counts. V and J are TRBV14 and TRBJ2-7; TRBD2 matches at 9 bases. The CDR3 sequence is 14 residues long. In germline, CDR1 is SGHDN, CDR2 FVKESK. With V trimmed by 4 bases and J by 6 bases, 7 bases remained unmatched. The CDR3 sequence: CASSPIAGEGEQYF. The CDR3 region has the DNA TGTGCCAGCAGCCCCATAGCGGGAGAAGGCGAGCAGTACTTC.

This clonotype came up once. The chain combines TRBV10-3 with TRBJ1-1; D is possibly TRBD1 (6 bases). The length of the CDR3 is 15 residues. Trimming pared 3 bases from V and 0 bases from J, leaving 11 bases between. Germline CDR1 reads ENHRY; CDR2 reads SYGVKD. The CDR3 sequence is CAISDPGQLNTEAFF. The CDR3, as DNA: TGTGCCATCAGTGATCCGGGACAATTGAACACTGAAGCTTTCTTT.

This clonotype was seen many times. This chain links TRBV11-2 with TRBJ2-7, with D unclear. The germline V and J ends were trimmed by 4 bases and 5 bases, with 12 bases remaining between them. The germline CDR1 and CDR2 sequences are SGHAT and FQNNGV. There are 13 residues in the CDR3. The CDR3 sequence is CASSSQIGNEQYF. CDR3 bases: TGTGCCAGCAGCTCCCAGATAGGGAACGAGCAGTACTTC.

This chain joins TRBV7-8 and TRBJ2-7; 10 nucleotides agree with TRBD2. From germline, CDR1 is SGHVS and CDR2 FQNEAQ. The CDR3 has 17 residues. With 5 bases clipped from V and 1 base from J, the junction kept 11 bases outside the gene matches. The CDR3 sequence: CASSQDRLAGVSYEQYF. CDR3 nucleotide sequence: TGTGCCAGCAGCCAAGATAGGCTAGCGGGAGTGTCCTACGAGCAGTACTTC.

This clonotype was observed at least ten times. J is TRBJ2-7 and V is TRBV7-6; no reliable D call. The CDR3 has 11 amino acids. Per the germline V gene, CDR1 is SGHVS and CDR2 is FNYEAQ. V shed 5 bases and J shed 5 bases, with 7 bases lying between them. CDR3 protein: CASSLNHEQYF. The CDR3 DNA reads as TGTGCCAGCAGCCTTAACCACGAGCAGTACTTC.

This clonotype was observed at least ten times. The V call is TRBV10-1, the J call TRBJ1-1; D ambiguous. From germline, CDR1 is WNHNN and CDR2 SYGVQD (reference sequence). This CDR3 is built from 13 residues. V lost 3 bases, J lost 3 bases, and 8 bases lay in between. CDR3 DNA sequence: TGCGCCAGCAGTGAAAACAGCTACACTGAAGCTTTCTTT. It yields the protein CASSENSYTEAFF.

This clonotype was picked up many times. The V gene is TRBV10-2, the J gene TRBJ2-5, with TRBD2 matching over 10 bases. V dropped 5 bases and J dropped 0; count of bases not matched to a gene: 12. Per the germline V gene, CDR1 is WSHSY and CDR2 is SAAADI. The CDR3 extends over 18 amino acids. CDR3 amino acids: CASSRGLAGAPYQETQYF. CDR3 DNA: TGCGCCAGCAGTCGGGGGCTAGCGGGAGCTCCGTACCAAGAGACCCAGTACTTC.